This is a list of T cell receptor beta chains from one sample in a study of T cells in tuberculosis. The repertoire was sequenced with immunoSEQ multiplex PCR; TCRdb's copy has only in-frame clones and lacks some. This sample yields around 35,000 clones, of which over 90% are seen a single time; roughly 6.4% belongs to the top ten. Sequencing was done on a sample of PBMCs. The receptors here all came from a donor aged 10-29 years with latent tuberculosis or without tuberculosis infection. Each CDR3 is given with its conserved first and last residue. D genes are given only for firm matches. A clone size is listed for some rows: how often the clone was seen (once, few, many), or a class if it is expanded.

j_call clone_size d_call v_call cdr3_aa cdr3_nt
TRBJ2-2 - TRBD2 TRBV6-1 CASSGLAGGPFGELFF TGTGCCAGCAGTGGGCTAGCGGGGGGGCCTTTCGGGGAGCTGTTTTTT
TRBJ2-7 - - TRBV5-8 CASSRPTPSYEQYF TGTGCCAGCAGCCGCCCGACACCATCCTACGAGCAGTACTTC
TRBJ2-2 - - TRBV9 CASSVGSRDTGELFF TGTGCCAGCAGCGTAGGTTCGCGGGACACCGGGGAGCTGTTTTTT
TRBJ1-4 - - TRBV5-1 CASSPPGEKLFF TGCGCCAGCAGCCCCCCGGGTGAAAAACTGTTTTTT
TRBJ2-1 once - TRBV19 CASSKYGDLSYNEQFF TGTGCCAGTAGTAAGTACGGGGATCTCTCCTACAATGAGCAGTTCTTC
TRBJ1-4 - - TRBV19 CASSPRRGTTNEKLFF TGTGCCAGTAGTCCAAGAAGAGGGACAACTAATGAAAAACTGTTTTTT
TRBJ2-5 - TRBD1 TRBV11-2 CASAGQGDETQYF TGTGCCAGCGCCGGACAGGGGGATGAGACCCAGTACTTC
TRBJ1-4 - - TRBV19 CASSSVTGFEKLFF TGTGCCAGTAGTTCGGTCACAGGATTCGAAAAACTGTTTTTT
TRBJ1-2 - TRBD1 TRBV19 CASSPKLTGDYGYTF TGTGCCAGTAGCCCGAAACTGACAGGGGATTATGGCTACACCTTC
TRBJ1-6 few TRBD1 TRBV5-1 CASSLGQGNSPLHF TGCGCCAGCAGCTTGGGACAGGGTAATTCACCCCTCCACTTT
TRBJ2-7 - TRBD1 TRBV2 CASSEGGQGVYEQYF TGTGCCAGCAGTGAAGGGGGCCAGGGGGTGTACGAGCAGTACTTC
TRBJ1-1 - TRBD1 TRBV30 CAWDPGQGRKNTEAFF TGTGCCTGGGACCCGGGACAGGGGCGAAAGAACACTGAAGCTTTCTTT
TRBJ1-1 - TRBD1 TRBV5-1 CASSVQGGGNTEAFF TGCGCCAGCAGCGTTCAAGGGGGCGGGAACACTGAAGCTTTCTTT
TRBJ2-6 - - TRBV21-1 CASSKVPSKCRSSGANVLTF TGTGCCAGCAGCAAAGTCCCTTCCAAGTGTAGGAGCTCTGGGGCCAACGTCCTGACTTTC
TRBJ1-4 - - TRBV29-1 CSVAADSPEKLFF TGCAGCGTTGCCGCGGACAGCCCTGAAAAACTGTTTTTT
TRBJ1-5 - TRBD1 TRBV27 CATKPTGGVQPQHF TGTGCCACCAAACCAACAGGGGGCGTTCAGCCCCAGCATTTT
TRBJ1-5 - - TRBV2 CASSEEWVRGQPQHF TGTGCCAGCAGTGAAGAGTGGGTTCGAGGGCAGCCCCAGCATTTT
TRBJ2-1 - TRBD2 TRBV6-4 CASRKIGGGAFHEQFF TGTGCCAGCAGGAAAATTGGCGGGGGGGCCTTTCATGAGCAGTTCTTC
TRBJ1-2 - TRBD1 TRBV28 CASSSSGRVQGGYGYTF TGTGCCAGCAGTTCGTCAGGCCGGGTTCAGGGGGGCTATGGCTACACCTTC
TRBJ2-7 - TRBD1 TRBV2 CASSDTGTGAYEQYF TGTGCCAGCAGTGATACTGGGACAGGGGCATACGAGCAGTACTTC
TRBJ2-1 - TRBD2 TRBV7-2 CASSISGGSYNEQFF TGTGCCAGCAGCATTAGCGGGGGGTCCTACAATGAGCAGTTCTTC
TRBJ1-6 - - TRBV10-3 CATRVARANSPLHF TGTGCCACCCGGGTCGCTCGAGCTAATTCACCCCTCCACTTT
TRBJ1-1 - - TRBV7-9 CASSLAPPAVNTEAFF TGTGCCAGCAGCTTAGCCCCCCCAGCGGTTAACACTGAAGCTTTCTTT
TRBJ1-2 - - TRBV10-3 CAISDGGFNGYTF TGTGCCATCAGTGACGGGGGGTTTAATGGCTACACCTTC
TRBJ2-7 - - TRBV27 CASMRVATEPYYEQYF TGTGCCAGCATGAGGGTGGCGACGGAGCCCTACTACGAGCAGTACTTC
TRBJ1-3 medium-sized - TRBV6-6 CASSYLASGSGNTIYF TGTGCCAGCAGTTACCTCGCTTCGGGCTCTGGAAACACCATATATTTT
TRBJ1-3 - TRBD1 TRBV6-1 CASRQGDLNTIYF TGTGCCAGCAGACAGGGGGATCTTAACACCATATATTTT
TRBJ2-7 few TRBD1 TRBV7-3 CASSQTGGSHEQYF TGTGCCAGCAGCCAGACAGGGGGGAGCCACGAGCAGTACTTC
TRBJ1-1 - TRBD1 TRBV7-2 CASRYRDRGSTEAFF TGTGCCAGCAGGTACCGGGACAGGGGGAGCACTGAAGCTTTCTTT
TRBJ2-7 - TRBD1 TRBV7-2 CASSLGFMGQGNEQYF TGTGCCAGCAGCTTAGGGTTCATGGGACAGGGGAACGAGCAGTACTTC
TRBJ2-3 - TRBD2 TRBV6-4 CASGAKTGTSGSGTDTQYF TGTGCCAGCGGAGCAAAGACCGGGACTAGCGGGTCAGGCACAGATACGCAGTATTTT
TRBJ2-1 - TRBD2 TRBV5-4 CASSFGTSGGYNEQFF TGTGCCAGCAGTTTTGGGACTAGCGGGGGCTACAATGAGCAGTTCTTC
TRBJ2-3 - TRBD1 TRBV5-1 CASVIVRDRNTDTQYF TGCGCCAGTGTCATAGTCCGGGACAGAAACACAGATACGCAGTATTTT
TRBJ2-7 - TRBD2 TRBV5-5 CASSSPGLTYEQYF TGTGCCAGCAGCTCTCCGGGACTAACTTACGAGCAGTACTTC
TRBJ2-7 - - TRBV13 CATSRAGTYEQYF TGTGCCACTTCCCGGGCGGGGACCTACGAGCAGTACTTC
TRBJ1-2 - TRBD1 TRBV5-4 CASSSRRGQHGYTF TGTGCCAGCAGCTCCCGAAGGGGGCAGCATGGCTACACCTTC
TRBJ2-3 - - TRBV5-1 CASSLVLSGSSTDTQYF TGCGCCAGCAGCTTGGTTCTCTCGGGGTCGTCCACAGATACGCAGTATTTT
TRBJ1-4 - TRBD1 TRBV30 CAWTHVQGANEKLFF TGTGCCTGGACACACGTACAGGGGGCGAATGAAAAACTGTTTTTT
TRBJ2-2 - - TRBV4-3 CASSQGWLARDTGELFF TGCGCCAGCAGCCAAGGGTGGCTAGCGAGGGACACCGGGGAGCTGTTTTTT
TRBJ1-6 - TRBD1 TRBV30 CAWSRQGNSPLHF TGTGCCTGGAGTAGACAGGGAAATTCACCCCTCCACTTT
TRBJ2-1 once - TRBV7-3 CASSLVASSYNEQFF TGTGCCAGCAGCTTAGTAGCGAGCTCCTACAATGAGCAGTTCTTC
TRBJ1-5 - - TRBV5-8 CASSFGGRAKGQPQHF TGTGCCAGCTCATTTGGGGGCAGGGCGAAGGGCCAGCCCCAGCATTTT
TRBJ2-3 - - TRBV10-3 CAISERTQPDTQYF TGTGCCATCAGTGAACGGACTCAGCCAGATACGCAGTATTTT
TRBJ2-2 once - TRBV19 CASSSQGVAGELFF TGTGCCAGTAGTTCTCAGGGTGTGGCCGGGGAGCTGTTTTTT
TRBJ2-1 - - TRBV19 CASSMDPGSYNEQFF TGTGCCAGTAGTATGGATCCGGGGAGCTACAATGAGCAGTTCTTC
TRBJ2-6 - - TRBV19 CASTGTTGYSGANVLTF TGTGCCAGCACAGGGACAACCGGTTACTCTGGGGCCAACGTCCTGACTTTC
TRBJ2-3 - TRBD1 TRBV19 CASSIGDRVTDTQYF TGTGCCAGTAGTATAGGGGACAGGGTAACAGATACGCAGTATTTT
TRBJ2-7 - - TRBV6-6 CASSSQGHPNYEQYF TGTGCCAGCAGTTCCCAGGGACACCCGAACTACGAGCAGTACTTC
TRBJ1-2 - - TRBV11-2 CASSYSYGYTF TGTGCCAGCAGCTACAGCTATGGCTACACCTTC